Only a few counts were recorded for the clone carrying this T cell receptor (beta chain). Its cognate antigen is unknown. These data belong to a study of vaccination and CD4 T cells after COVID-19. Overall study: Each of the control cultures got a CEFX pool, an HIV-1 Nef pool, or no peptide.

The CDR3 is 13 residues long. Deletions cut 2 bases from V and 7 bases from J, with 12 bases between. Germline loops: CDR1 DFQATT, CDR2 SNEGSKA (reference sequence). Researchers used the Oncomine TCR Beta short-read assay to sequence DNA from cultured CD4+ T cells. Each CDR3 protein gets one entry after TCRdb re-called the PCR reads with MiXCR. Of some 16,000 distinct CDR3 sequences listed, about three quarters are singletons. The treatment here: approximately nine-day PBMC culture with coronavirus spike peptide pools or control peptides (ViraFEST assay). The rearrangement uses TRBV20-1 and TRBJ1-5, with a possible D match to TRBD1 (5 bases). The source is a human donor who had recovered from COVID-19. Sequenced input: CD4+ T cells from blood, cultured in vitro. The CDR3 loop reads CSARRGVRQPQHF. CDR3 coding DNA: TGCAGTGCTAGAAGAGGGGTGAGGCAGCCCCAGCATTTT.